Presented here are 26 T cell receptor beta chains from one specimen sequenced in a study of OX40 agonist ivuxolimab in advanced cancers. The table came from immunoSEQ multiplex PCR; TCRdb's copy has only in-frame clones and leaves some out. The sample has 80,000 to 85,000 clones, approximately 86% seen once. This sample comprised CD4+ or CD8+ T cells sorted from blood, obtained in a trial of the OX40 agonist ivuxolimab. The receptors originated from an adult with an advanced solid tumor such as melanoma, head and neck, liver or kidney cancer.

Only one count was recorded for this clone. The CDR3 is CASSPREGGNTEAFF. The CDR3, as DNA: TGCGCCAGCAGCCCCCGCGAGGGGGGGAACACTGAAGCTTTCTTT. V and J are TRBV5-1 and TRBJ1-1; D perhaps matches TRBD1 (6 bases). With 4 bases removed from V and 1 base from J, the gap between germline ends came to 14 bases. Germline CDR1 is SGHRS and CDR2 is YFSETQ. The CDR3 is 15 amino acids.

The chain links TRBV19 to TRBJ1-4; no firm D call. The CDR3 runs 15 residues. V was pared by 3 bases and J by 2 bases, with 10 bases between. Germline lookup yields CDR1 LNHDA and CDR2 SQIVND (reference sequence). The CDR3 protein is CASSIRWGTNEKLFF. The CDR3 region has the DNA TGTGCCAGTAGTATTAGGTGGGGTACTAATGAAAAACTGTTTTTT.

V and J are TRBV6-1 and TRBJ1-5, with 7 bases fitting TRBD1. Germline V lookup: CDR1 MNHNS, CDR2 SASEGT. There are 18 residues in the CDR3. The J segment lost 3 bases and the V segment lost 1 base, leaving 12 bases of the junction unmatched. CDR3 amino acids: CASSEVGSGRGTNQPQHF. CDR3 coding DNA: TGTGCCAGCAGTGAAGTAGGTTCTGGCAGGGGGACCAATCAGCCCCAGCATTTT.

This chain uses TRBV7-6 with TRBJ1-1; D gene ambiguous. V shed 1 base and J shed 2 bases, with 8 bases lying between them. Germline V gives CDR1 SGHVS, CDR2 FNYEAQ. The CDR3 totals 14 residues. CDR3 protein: CASSLEAGNTEAFF. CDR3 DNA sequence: TGTGCCAGCAGCTTAGAAGCAGGAAACACTGAAGCTTTCTTT.

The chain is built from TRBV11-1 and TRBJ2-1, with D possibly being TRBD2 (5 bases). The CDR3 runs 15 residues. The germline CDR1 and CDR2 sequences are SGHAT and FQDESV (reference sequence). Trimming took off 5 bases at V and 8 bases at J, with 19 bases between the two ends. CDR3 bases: TGTGCCAGCAGCCCTGGGGAGCCCCCTCGGGATGAGCAGTTCTTC. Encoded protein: CASSPGEPPRDEQFF.

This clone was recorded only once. The chain's CDR3 is CASSRNSNQPQHF. Here the CDR3 DNA reads TGTGCCAGTAGTCGGAATAGCAATCAGCCCCAGCATTTT. V and J are TRBV19 and TRBJ1-5; D not resolved. The V and J ends lost 5 bases and 0 bases respectively, with 5 bases between them. Germline loops: CDR1 LNHDA, CDR2 SQIVND (reference sequence). The CDR3 consists of 13 residues.

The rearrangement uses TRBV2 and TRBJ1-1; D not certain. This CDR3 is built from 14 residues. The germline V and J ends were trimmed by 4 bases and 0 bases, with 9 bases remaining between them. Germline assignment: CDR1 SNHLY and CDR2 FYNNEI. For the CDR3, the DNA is TGTGCCAGCAGTGGCTACGGCTTGAACACTGAAGCTTTCTTT. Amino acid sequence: CASSGYGLNTEAFF.

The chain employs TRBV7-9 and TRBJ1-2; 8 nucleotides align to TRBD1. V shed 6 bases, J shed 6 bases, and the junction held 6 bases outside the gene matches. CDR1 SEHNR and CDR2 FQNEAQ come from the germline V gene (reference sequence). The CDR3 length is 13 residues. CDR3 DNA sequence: TGTGCCAGCAGTTCTACAGGGGGAGATGGCTACACCTTC. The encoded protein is CASSSTGGDGYTF. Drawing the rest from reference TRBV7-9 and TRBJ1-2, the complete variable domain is DTGVSQNPRHKITKRGQNVTFRCDPISEHNRLYWYRQTLGQGPEFLTYFQNEAQLEKSRLLSDRFSAERPKGSFSTLEIQRTEQGDSAMYLCASSSTGGDGYTFGSGTRLTVV.

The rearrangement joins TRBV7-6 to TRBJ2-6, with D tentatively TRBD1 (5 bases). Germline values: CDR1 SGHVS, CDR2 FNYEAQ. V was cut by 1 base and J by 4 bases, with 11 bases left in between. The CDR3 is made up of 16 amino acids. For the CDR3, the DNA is TGTGCCAGCAGCTTAGAAGGGGCGTCCGGGGCCAACGTCCTGACTTTC. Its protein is CASSLEGASGANVLTF.

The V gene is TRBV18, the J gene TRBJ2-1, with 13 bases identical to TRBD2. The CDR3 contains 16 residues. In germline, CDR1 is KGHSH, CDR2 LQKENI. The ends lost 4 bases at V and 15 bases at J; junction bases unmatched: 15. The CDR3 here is CASSQGPGTSGKLVFF. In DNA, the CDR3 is TGTGCCAGCTCACAAGGACCCGGGACTAGCGGGAAGCTGGTGTTCTTC.

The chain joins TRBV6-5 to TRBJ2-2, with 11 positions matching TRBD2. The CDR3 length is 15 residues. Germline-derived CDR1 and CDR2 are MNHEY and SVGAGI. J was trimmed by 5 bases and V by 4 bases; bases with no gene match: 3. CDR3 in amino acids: CASSLIAGGTGELFF. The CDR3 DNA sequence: TGTGCCAGCAGTTTAATAGCGGGAGGGACCGGGGAGCTGTTTTTT.

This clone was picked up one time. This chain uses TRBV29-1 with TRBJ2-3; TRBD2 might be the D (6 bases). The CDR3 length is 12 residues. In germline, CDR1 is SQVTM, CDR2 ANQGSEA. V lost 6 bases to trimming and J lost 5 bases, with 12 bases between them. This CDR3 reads CSVRRGVDTQYF. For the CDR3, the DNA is TGCAGCGTGCGGCGGGGTGTAGATACGCAGTATTTT.

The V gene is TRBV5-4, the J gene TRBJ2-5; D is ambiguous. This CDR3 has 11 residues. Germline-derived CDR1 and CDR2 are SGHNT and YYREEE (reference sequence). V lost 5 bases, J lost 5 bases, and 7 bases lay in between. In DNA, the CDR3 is TGTGCCAGCAGTTCCTCGGAGACCCAGTACTTC. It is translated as CASSSSETQYF.

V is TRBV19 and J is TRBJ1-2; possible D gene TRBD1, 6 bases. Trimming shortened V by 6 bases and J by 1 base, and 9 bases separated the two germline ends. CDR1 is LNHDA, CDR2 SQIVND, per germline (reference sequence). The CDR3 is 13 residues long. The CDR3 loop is CASSLQGNYGYTF. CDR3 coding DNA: TGTGCCAGTAGCCTACAGGGTAACTATGGCTACACCTTC.

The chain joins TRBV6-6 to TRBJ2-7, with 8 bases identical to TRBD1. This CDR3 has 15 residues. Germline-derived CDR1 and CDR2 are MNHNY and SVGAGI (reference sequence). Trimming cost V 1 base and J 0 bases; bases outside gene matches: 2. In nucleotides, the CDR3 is TGTGCCAGCAGTTACTTTCAGGGGGCCTCCTACGAGCAGTACTTC. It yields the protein CASSYFQGASYEQYF.

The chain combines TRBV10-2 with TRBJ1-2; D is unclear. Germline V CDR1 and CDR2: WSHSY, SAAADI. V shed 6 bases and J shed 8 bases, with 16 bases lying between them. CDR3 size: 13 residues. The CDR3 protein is CASSPGSRKGYTF. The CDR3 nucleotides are TGCGCCAGCAGCCCCGGGTCGAGAAAGGGCTACACCTTC.

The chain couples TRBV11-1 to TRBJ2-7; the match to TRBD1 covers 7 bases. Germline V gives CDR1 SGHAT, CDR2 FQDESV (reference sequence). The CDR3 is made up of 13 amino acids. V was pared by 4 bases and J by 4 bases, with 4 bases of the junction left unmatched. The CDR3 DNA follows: TGTGCCAGCAGCTACCGACAGGGTTACGAGCAGTACTTC. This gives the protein CASSYRQGYEQYF.

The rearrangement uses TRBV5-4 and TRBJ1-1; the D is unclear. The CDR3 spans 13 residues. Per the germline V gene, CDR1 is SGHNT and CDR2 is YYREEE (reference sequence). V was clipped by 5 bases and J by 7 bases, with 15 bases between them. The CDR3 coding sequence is TGTGCCAGCAGACCCGCGTACTCTGGTGAAGCTTTCTTT. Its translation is CASRPAYSGEAFF.

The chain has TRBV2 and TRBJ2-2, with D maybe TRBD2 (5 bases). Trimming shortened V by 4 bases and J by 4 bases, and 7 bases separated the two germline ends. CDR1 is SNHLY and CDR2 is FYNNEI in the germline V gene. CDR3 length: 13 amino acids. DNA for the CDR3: TGTGCCAGCAGTGGTGAGGGCACCGGGGAGCTGTTTTTT. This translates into CASSGEGTGELFF.

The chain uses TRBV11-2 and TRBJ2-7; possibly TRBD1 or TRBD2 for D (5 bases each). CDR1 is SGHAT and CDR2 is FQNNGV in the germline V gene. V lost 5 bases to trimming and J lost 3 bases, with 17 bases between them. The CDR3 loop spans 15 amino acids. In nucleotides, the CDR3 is TGTGCCAGCAGCCTTACTGCCGGGACGGTCTACGAGCAGTACTTC. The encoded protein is CASSLTAGTVYEQYF.

For the CDR3, the DNA is TGTGCCAGCAGTGAAGTCGCCACATCCTCATCTGAAGCTTTCTTT. This encodes CASSEVATSSSEAFF. This chain joins TRBV6-1 and TRBJ1-1, with D unresolved. CDR1 and CDR2 from the germline V gene are MNHNS and SASEGT. The CDR3 extends over 15 amino acids. The V end was cut by 1 base, the J end by 6 bases, with 15 bases between.

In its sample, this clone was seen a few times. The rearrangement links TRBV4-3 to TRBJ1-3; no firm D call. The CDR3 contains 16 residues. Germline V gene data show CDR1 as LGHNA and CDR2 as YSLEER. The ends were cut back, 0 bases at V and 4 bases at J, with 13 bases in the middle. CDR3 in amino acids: CASSQDLLVIGNTIYF. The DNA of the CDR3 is TGCGCCAGCAGCCAAGATCTTTTGGTAATCGGAAACACCATATATTTT.

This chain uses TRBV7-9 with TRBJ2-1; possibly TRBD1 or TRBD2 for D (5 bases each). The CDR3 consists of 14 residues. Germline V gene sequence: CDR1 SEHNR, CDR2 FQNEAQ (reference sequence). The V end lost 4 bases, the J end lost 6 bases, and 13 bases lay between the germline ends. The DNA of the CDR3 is TGTGCCAGCAGCTCCATACGTGGGACCAATGAGCAGTTCTTC. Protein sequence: CASSSIRGTNEQFF. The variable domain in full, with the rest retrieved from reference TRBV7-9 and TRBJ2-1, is DTGVSQNPRHKITKRGQNVTFRCDPISEHNRLYWYRQTLGQGPEFLTYFQNEAQLEKSRLLSDRFSAERPKGSFSTLEIQRTEQGDSAMYLCASSSIRGTNEQFFGPGTRLTVL.

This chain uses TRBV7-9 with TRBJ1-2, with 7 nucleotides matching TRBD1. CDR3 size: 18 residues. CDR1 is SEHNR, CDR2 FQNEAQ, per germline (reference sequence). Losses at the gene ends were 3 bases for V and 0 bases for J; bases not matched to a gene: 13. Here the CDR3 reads CASSFDPITGVTNYGYTF. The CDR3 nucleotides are TGTGCCAGCAGCTTCGACCCAATCACAGGGGTAACTAACTATGGCTACACCTTC. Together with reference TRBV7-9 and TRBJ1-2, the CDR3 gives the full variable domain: DTGVSQNPRHKITKRGQNVTFRCDPISEHNRLYWYRQTLGQGPEFLTYFQNEAQLEKSRLLSDRFSAERPKGSFSTLEIQRTEQGDSAMYLCASSFDPITGVTNYGYTFGSGTRLTVV.

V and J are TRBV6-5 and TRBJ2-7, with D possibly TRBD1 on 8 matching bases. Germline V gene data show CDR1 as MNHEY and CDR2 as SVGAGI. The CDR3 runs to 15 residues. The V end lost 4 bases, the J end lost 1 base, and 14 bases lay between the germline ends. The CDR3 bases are TGTGCCAGCAGTTTGCGGGGGACAGGTTCCTACGAGCAGTACTTC. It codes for CASSLRGTGSYEQYF.

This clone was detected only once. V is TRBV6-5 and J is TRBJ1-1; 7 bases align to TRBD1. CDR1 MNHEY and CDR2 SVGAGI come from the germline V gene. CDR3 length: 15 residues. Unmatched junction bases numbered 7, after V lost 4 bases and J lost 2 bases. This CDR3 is CASSSYHRGNTEAFF. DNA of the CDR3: TGTGCCAGCAGTTCCTACCACAGGGGCAACACTGAAGCTTTCTTT.